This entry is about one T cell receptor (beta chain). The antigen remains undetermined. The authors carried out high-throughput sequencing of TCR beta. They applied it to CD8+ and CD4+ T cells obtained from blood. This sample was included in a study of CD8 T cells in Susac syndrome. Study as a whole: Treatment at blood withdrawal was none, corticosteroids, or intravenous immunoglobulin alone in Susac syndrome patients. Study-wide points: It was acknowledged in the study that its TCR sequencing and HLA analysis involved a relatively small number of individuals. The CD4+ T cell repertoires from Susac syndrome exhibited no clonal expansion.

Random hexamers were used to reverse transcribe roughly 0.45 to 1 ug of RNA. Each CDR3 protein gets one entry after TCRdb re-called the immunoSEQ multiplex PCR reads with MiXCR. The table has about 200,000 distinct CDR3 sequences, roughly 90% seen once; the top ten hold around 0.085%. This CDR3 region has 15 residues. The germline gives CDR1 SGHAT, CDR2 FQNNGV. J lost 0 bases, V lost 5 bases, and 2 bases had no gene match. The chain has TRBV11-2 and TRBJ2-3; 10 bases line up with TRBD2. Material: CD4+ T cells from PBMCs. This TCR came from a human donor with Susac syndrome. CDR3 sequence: CASSRAGGSTDTQYF. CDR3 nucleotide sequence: TGTGCCAGCAGCCGAGCGGGGGGGAGCACAGATACGCAGTATTTT.